This T cell receptor (beta chain) was recorded in a study of blood T cell repertoires in COVID-19 (TCRdb year 2020). Regarding the research as a whole: Samples from collaborators originated in the United States, Italy and Spain and spanned both the acute and convalescent phases of COVID-19. The material from the prospective study consisted of cDNA or gDNA derived from T cells, B-cell-depleted T cells, or PBMCs. Subjects who had been exposed to COVID-19, were actively infected with it, or had recovered from it provided the deeply sampled blood TCRbeta repertoires that made up the dataset. The repertoires were released in a freely available public database intended as a resource for research on the immune response to SARS-CoV-2. Samples came from the ongoing ImmuneRACE study (first 160 participants) plus 1,254 subjects from 6 global collaborators. A de-identified subject ID, COVID-19 status, age in years and sex were almost always included in the sample metadata. Where available, HLA class I and class II types were obtained from metadata supplied by the sample provider rather than from assay-based typing. What the research found in general, with its limitations: How much clinical and demographic metadata was included differed by source and by participant, and the metadata was provided uncurated.

TCRbeta CDR3 regions were amplified from genomic DNA by means of the immunoSEQ Assay, a bias-controlled multiplex PCR. The original pipeline was this. The number of nucleated cells in each sample was estimated by amplification of reference gene primers within the assay. To quantify the absolute abundance of each unique TCRbeta CDR3 rearrangement, sequence reads were collapsed and filtered. For each sample, productive Simpson clonality was calculated by taking the square root of Simpson's diversity index across productive rearrangements. TCRdb limited this immuneACCESS table to in-frame rearrangements with V and J called. A share of clones is missing; checked studies link under half to unresolved V genes, and the rest is unexplained. V and J calls and clone size are copied from that table; D and trimming were computed from the DNA. The sample profile shows some 180,000 clones; about four fifths of them were found once. The top ten clonotypes cover more than 9.5% of the sample.

With respect to this clone: Its antigen is still unknown. Within one base of it there is no much larger clone, and no base qualities were kept.

The germline V gene specifies SQVTM as CDR1 and ANQGSEA as CDR2. The germline V and J ends show losses of 4 bases and 2 bases respectively, and no gene match explains 5 bases of the junction. The CDR3 holds 16 amino acids from the cysteine to the phenylalanine. The entry retains the CDR3 DNA only, 48 bases that are in frame from base 1. At one collaborating source in Seattle, patients were enrolled during active infection and were followed longitudinally through the course of disease. Each collaborating institution followed its own protocols to collect whole blood in K2EDTA tubes. Collaborator samples were shipped for TCRbeta analysis as frozen whole blood, isolated PBMCs, or DNA extracted from either sample type.

Sequencing was carried out using peripheral blood. The chain joins TRBV29-1 to TRBJ2-7; TRBD2 matches 16 bases in the middle. The receptor comes from a woman aged 40 to 49 with COVID-19, enrolled during active disease. The encoded CDR3 is CSVGGLAGGLAYEQYF. The nucleotides are TGCAGCGTTGGGGGACTAGCGGGAGGGCTAGCCTACGAGCAGTACTTC.